A single sample is the source of the 7 T cell receptor beta chains below, sequenced in a study of shared clonotypes between healthy human individuals. Sequenced by immunoSEQ multiplex PCR; TCRdb stores in-frame clones only, minus some. The sample has around 530,000 clones; around three quarters are singletons. The specimen was PBMCs. The source of these receptors is a woman between 40 and 55 years old in good health. Some clones in this sample may be carry-over from other donors' samples.

This clone has a single count. This chain links TRBV2 with TRBJ2-2, with TRBD1 as a possible D gene (5 bases). The CDR3 loop spans 13 amino acids. The ends were cut back, 6 bases at V and 4 bases at J, with 9 bases in the middle. CDR1 SNHLY and CDR2 FYNNEI come from the germline V gene. The CDR3 DNA follows: TGTGCCAGCAGGGGGCGAGGCACCGGGGAGCTGTTTTTT. Its protein is CASRGRGTGELFF.

The chain joins TRBV25-1 to TRBJ2-5, with D uncertain. The CDR3 has 13 residues. Trimming pared 4 bases from V and 1 base from J, leaving 7 bases between. Germline CDR1 reads MGHDK; CDR2 reads SYGVNS. The CDR3 region is CASSGSPQETQYF. The CDR3 DNA follows: TGTGCCAGCAGTGGCTCCCCCCAAGAGACCCAGTACTTC.

J is TRBJ2-2 and V is TRBV6-4, with TRBD2 as a possible D gene (6 bases). CDR1 MRHNA and CDR2 SNTAGT come from the germline V gene. The CDR3 is made up of 13 amino acids. The V end lost 8 bases, the J end lost 3 bases, and 10 bases lay between the germline ends. CDR3 in DNA: TGTGCCAGCCACGGGGGTGACACCGGGGAGCTGTTTTTT. Translation: CASHGGDTGELFF.

The J gene is TRBJ2-5, the V gene TRBV5-6, with TRBD1 matching over 11 bases. The junction had 11 bases not matched to a gene; V was cut back by 4 bases and J by 9 bases. The CDR3 spans 15 residues. Germline V CDR1 and CDR2: SGHDT, YYEEEE. The CDR3 reads CASSGTGGRPGPQYF. As DNA, the CDR3 is TGTGCCAGCAGCGGGACAGGGGGTCGCCCGGGGCCCCAGTACTTC.

The genes are TRBV11-2 and TRBJ2-6; D unresolved. V was clipped by 5 bases and J by 2 bases, with 10 bases between them. This CDR3 region has 15 residues. Germline CDR1 reads SGHAT; CDR2 reads FQNNGV. CDR3 bases: TGTGCCAGCAGCCCCTTACGGGCTGGGGCCAACGTCCTGACTTTC. Residues: CASSPLRAGANVLTF.

This chain joins TRBV6-5 and TRBJ2-7; 13 positions match TRBD2. The V and J ends lost 5 bases and 7 bases, in that order; junction bases with no gene match: 8. Germline lookup yields CDR1 MNHEY and CDR2 SVGAGI. This CDR3 is 15 amino acids long. CDR3 nucleotide sequence: TGTGCCAGCAGTCGCCTGACTAGCGGGAGGACTGAGCAGTACTTC. This gives the protein CASSRLTSGRTEQYF.

This clone was observed a single time. The chain is built from TRBV6-5 and TRBJ2-7; 8 nucleotides match TRBD1. V gave up 6 bases and J gave up 5 bases; unmatched junction bases: 6. Germline V gene data show CDR1 as MNHEY and CDR2 as SVGAGI. CDR3 length: 13 amino acids. As DNA, the CDR3 is TGTGCCAGCAGAAGACAGGGGCTCAACGAGCAGTACTTC. It translates to CASRRQGLNEQYF.